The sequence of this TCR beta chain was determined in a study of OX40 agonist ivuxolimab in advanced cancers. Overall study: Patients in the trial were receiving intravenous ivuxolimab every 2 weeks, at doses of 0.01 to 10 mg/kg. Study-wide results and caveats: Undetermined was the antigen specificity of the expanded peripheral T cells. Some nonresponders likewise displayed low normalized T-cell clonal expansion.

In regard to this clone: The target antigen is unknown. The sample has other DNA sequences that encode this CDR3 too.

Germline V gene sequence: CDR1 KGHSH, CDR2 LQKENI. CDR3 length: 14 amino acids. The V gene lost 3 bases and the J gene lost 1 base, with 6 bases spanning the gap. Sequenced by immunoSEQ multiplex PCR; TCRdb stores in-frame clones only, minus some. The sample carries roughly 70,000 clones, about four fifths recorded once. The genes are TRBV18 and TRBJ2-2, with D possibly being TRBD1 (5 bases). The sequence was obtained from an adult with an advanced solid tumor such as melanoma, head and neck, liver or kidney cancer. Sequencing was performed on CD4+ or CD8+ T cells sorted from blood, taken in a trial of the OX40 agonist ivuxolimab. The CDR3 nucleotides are TGTGCCAGCTCACCCAGGGTGAACACCGGGGAGCTGTTTTTT. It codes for CASSPRVNTGELFF.